The 25 T cell receptor beta chains listed next were all sequenced from one sample in a study of T cell responses to AZD1222 COVID-19 vaccine. Libraries were prepared by immunoSEQ multiplex PCR; TCRdb keeps only in-frame clonotypes and omits some of them. The repertoire consists of 120,000 or so clones, with over 75% occurring once and the leading ten covering 8.5% to 12%. The material sequenced was peripheral blood, taken on day 0 of AZD1222 vaccination. The receptors originated from an adult in good health.

This sequence joins TRBV12-3 or TRBV12-4 and TRBJ2-7; weak D call: TRBD1 (6 bases). The V and J ends lost 4 bases and 6 bases respectively, with 13 bases between them. The CDR3 contains 13 residues. Written as DNA, the CDR3 is TGTGCCAGCAGTTCAGCAGTGGGGGCCGAGCAGTACTTC. This codes for CASSSAVGAEQYF.

The chain employs TRBV18 and TRBJ1-5; 7 nucleotides align to TRBD1. Per germline, CDR1 KGHSH and CDR2 LQKENI. The CDR3 loop spans 14 amino acids. Trimming took 3 bases from V and 3 from J; bases not matched to a gene: 2. The CDR3 is CASSPTGINQPQHF. CDR3 sequence (DNA): TGTGCCAGCTCACCGACAGGGATCAATCAGCCCCAGCATTTT. Together with reference TRBV18 and TRBJ1-5, the CDR3 gives the full variable domain: NAGVMQNPRHLVRRRGQEARLRCSPMKGHSHVYWYRQLPEEGLKFMVYLQKENIIDESGMPKERFSAEFPKEGPSILRIQQVVRGDSAAYFCASSPTGINQPQHFGDGTRLSIL.

The gene calls are TRBV27 and TRBJ2-1, with 8 bases fitting TRBD2. V gave up 4 bases and J gave up 8 bases; unmatched junction bases: 13. CDR1 is MNHEY, CDR2 SMNVEV, per germline (reference sequence). The CDR3 length is 16 residues. In DNA, the CDR3 is TGTGCCAGCAGTTCCCTTCTTCGCGGGAGGAGGGATGAGCAGTTCTTC. This encodes CASSSLLRGRRDEQFF.

The gene calls are TRBV28 and TRBJ2-5; tentatively, D is TRBD1 (6 bases). The germline V gene has CDR1 MDHEN and CDR2 SYDVKM. CDR3 length equals 13 residues. Trimming stripped 7 bases from V and 5 bases from J, with 14 bases between. CDR3 in DNA: TGTGCCAGCACTGATGGACAGAAGGAGACCCAGTACTTC. Its translation is CASTDGQKETQYF.

The chain joins TRBV4-3 to TRBJ1-6; 9 nucleotides agree with TRBD1. Germline V gene sequence: CDR1 LGHNA, CDR2 YSLEER. V shed 0 bases, J shed 8 bases, and the junction held 5 bases outside the gene matches. The CDR3 is 16 residues long. This chain's CDR3 is CASSQEQGASYSPLHF. The CDR3 coding sequence is TGCGCCAGCAGCCAAGAACAGGGGGCTTCTTATTCACCCCTCCACTTT.

Of note for this clone: Distinct nucleotide sequences in the sample also encode this CDR3. The chain uses TRBV7-2 and TRBJ1-2; D unresolved. This CDR3 spans 13 amino acids. The germline V gene has CDR1 SGHTA and CDR2 FQGNSA. V lost 1 base to trimming and J lost 2 bases, with 5 bases between them. This chain's CDR3 is CASSLGQNYGYTF. As DNA, the CDR3 is TGTGCCAGCAGCTTAGGGCAGAACTATGGCTACACCTTC.

The V call is TRBV6-5, the J call TRBJ2-7; D possibly corresponds to TRBD2 (5 bases). There are 16 residues in the CDR3. V was shortened by 0 bases and J by 3 bases, with 15 bases between the two germline ends. Germline assignment: CDR1 MNHEY and CDR2 SVGAGI. CDR3 bases: TGTGCCAGCAGTTACTCCAGCGGCTCCCGGTTCTACGAGCAGTACTTC. Encoded protein: CASSYSSGSRFYEQYF.

This clone came up a few times. This chain joins TRBV2 and TRBJ1-2; the D gene is possibly TRBD1 (6 bases). The CDR3 runs 14 residues. Germline V gene data show CDR1 as SNHLY and CDR2 as FYNNEI. V dropped 6 bases and J dropped 5 bases, with 16 bases sitting between them. This CDR3 reads CASRHRDILYGYTF. CDR3 in DNA: TGTGCCAGCAGGCACCGGGACATCCTATATGGCTACACCTTC.

The chain recombines TRBV30 with TRBJ2-3, with 8 bases matching TRBD2. The germline V gene has CDR1 GTSNPN and CDR2 SVGIG (reference sequence). The junction had 5 bases not matched to a gene; V was cut back by 1 base and J by 5 bases. The CDR3 has 14 amino acids. CDR3 sequence reads: CAWSASGRGDTQYF. The CDR3 nucleotides are TGTGCCTGGAGTGCAAGCGGGAGAGGAGATACGCAGTATTTT. Full variable domain (remainder filled in from reference TRBV30 and TRBJ2-3): SQTIHQWPATLVQPVGSPLSLECTVEGTSNPNLYWYRQAAGRGLQLLFYSVGIGQISSEVPQNLSASRPQDRQFILSSKKLLLSDSGFYLCAWSASGRGDTQYFGPGTRLTVL.

CDR3 protein: CASSSLLVTEAFF. The CDR3 DNA is TGTGCCAGCAGTTCCCTACTCGTTACTGAAGCTTTCTTT. The chain couples TRBV12-3 or TRBV12-4 to TRBJ1-1; D unclear. The V and J ends lost 4 bases and 5 bases respectively, with 11 bases between them. There are 13 residues in the CDR3.

There are a few counts of this clone. The genes are TRBV28 and TRBJ1-2; TRBD1 agrees at 7 bases. V lost 6 bases, J lost 7 bases, and 11 bases stayed unmatched. The CDR3 has 14 residues. Per germline, CDR1 MDHEN and CDR2 SYDVKM. The CDR3 is CASRRTGQRGGYTF. The CDR3 coding sequence is TGTGCCAGCAGAAGGACAGGCCAGCGGGGTGGCTACACCTTC.

The chain carries TRBV7-9 and TRBJ1-6; 10 positions agree with TRBD1. In germline, CDR1 is SEHNR, CDR2 FQNEAQ (reference sequence). The CDR3 sequence is 13 residues long. V trimming: 5 bases; J trimming: 11 bases; junction bases outside the gene matches: 3. The DNA of the CDR3 is TGTGCCAGCAGCGCGGGACAGGGGACACCCCTCCACTTT. This codes for CASSAGQGTPLHF.

This chain uses TRBV7-2 with TRBJ2-2; D is uncertain. The CDR3 consists of 13 residues. The V gene lost 3 bases and the J gene lost 4 bases, with 6 bases spanning the gap. CDR1 and CDR2 from the germline V gene are SGHTA and FQGNSA. The chain's CDR3 is CASSFWGTGELFF. CDR3 nucleotide sequence: TGTGCCAGCAGCTTCTGGGGCACCGGGGAGCTGTTTTTT.

In its sample, this clone was seen once. The chain carries TRBV29-1 and TRBJ1-2; D possibly corresponds to TRBD1 (6 bases). V lost 8 bases, J lost 4 bases, and 14 bases lay in between. This CDR3 has 12 amino acids. Germline V gene data show CDR1 as SQVTM and CDR2 as ANQGSEA. The CDR3 nucleotides are TGCAGCTGCGTGGGGGCGCGCTATGGCTACACCTTC. This translates into CSCVGARYGYTF.

The chain links TRBV5-1 to TRBJ2-7; D not resolved. This CDR3 has 14 amino acids. The V end was cut by 2 bases, the J end by 2 bases, with 11 bases between. Germline CDR1 reads SGHRS; CDR2 reads YFSETQ. The CDR3 DNA reads TGCGCCAGCAGCTTTCATGGAACAGCCTACGAGCAGTACTTC. It translates to CASSFHGTAYEQYF.

The genes are TRBV3-1 (or the pseudogene TRBV3-2) and TRBJ2-6, with D unclear. Trimming removed 8 bases at V and 0 bases at J, with 8 bases between. CDR1 and CDR2 (germline): LGHDT, YNNKEL (reference sequence). The CDR3 is 14 amino acids. The CDR3 region has the DNA TGTGCCAGCCGGCTGCTCTCTGGGGCCAACGTCCTGACTTTC. It yields the protein CASRLLSGANVLTF.

V and J are TRBV13 and TRBJ2-1; D is ambiguous. CDR1 is PRHDT and CDR2 is FYEKMQ in the germline V gene (reference sequence). Trimming removed 5 bases from V and 9 bases from J, with 11 bases in between. This CDR3 comprises 12 residues. CDR3 amino acids: CASSPYMGEQFF. The CDR3 DNA reads TGTGCCAGCAGCCCCTACATGGGTGAGCAGTTCTTC.

This clone appeared a few times. The rearrangement joins TRBV18 to TRBJ2-7; D is possibly TRBD2 (6 bases). The germline CDR1 and CDR2 sequences are KGHSH and LQKENI. CDR3 size: 12 residues. V lost 2 bases, J lost 7 bases, and 9 bases lay in between. CDR3: CASSPSAGEQYF. CDR3 nucleotides: TGTGCCAGCTCACCATCCGCGGGGGAGCAGTACTTC.

This rearrangement joins TRBV4-1 to TRBJ1-2; 9 bases map to TRBD1. The length of the CDR3 is 14 residues. Trimming took 2 bases from V and 5 from J; bases not matched to a gene: 3. Germline V gives CDR1 MGHRA, CDR2 YSYEKL. The CDR3, as DNA: TGCGCCAGCAGCCAACCGGGACAGGGTTATGGCTACACCTTC. Amino acids: CASSQPGQGYGYTF.

J is TRBJ2-7 and V is TRBV7-9; possible D gene TRBD2, 6 bases. The CDR3 runs to 12 residues. The V end lost 5 bases, the J end lost 7 bases, and 12 bases lay between the germline ends. Germline loops: CDR1 SEHNR, CDR2 FQNEAQ (reference sequence). CDR3 bases: TGTGCCAGCAGCCGGGGGACGCGGGAGCAGTACTTC. Translating gives CASSRGTREQYF. Together with reference TRBV7-9 and TRBJ2-7, the CDR3 gives the full variable domain: DTGVSQNPRHKITKRGQNVTFRCDPISEHNRLYWYRQTLGQGPEFLTYFQNEAQLEKSRLLSDRFSAERPKGSFSTLEIQRTEQGDSAMYLCASSRGTREQYFGPGTRLTVT.

The chain couples TRBV5-6 to TRBJ2-1, with D hard to call. CDR3 length: 15 amino acids. Germline CDR1 and CDR2: SGHDT and YYEEEE. Trimming took 4 bases from V and 9 from J, leaving 20 bases between them. CDR3 nucleotides: TGTGCCAGCAGCCAAGGACCAACTGCACTTGGTGAGCAGTTCTTC. It yields the protein CASSQGPTALGEQFF.

The V call is TRBV27, the J call TRBJ2-5, with 7 bases fitting TRBD2. The CDR3 sequence is 12 residues long. The germline V gene has CDR1 MNHEY and CDR2 SMNVEV (reference sequence). Trimming took 8 bases from V and 3 from J; bases not matched to a gene: 3. The CDR3 sequence: CASGREKETQYF. The CDR3 coding sequence is TGTGCCAGCGGGCGGGAGAAAGAGACCCAGTACTTC.

The chain has TRBV2 and TRBJ2-2; 10 nucleotides line up with TRBD2. V trimming: 7 bases; J trimming: 6 bases; junction bases outside the gene matches: 8. CDR3 length: 15 residues. Germline assignment: CDR1 SNHLY and CDR2 FYNNEI. The CDR3: CASIPSGGSAGELFF. CDR3 DNA sequence: TGTGCCAGCATTCCTAGCGGGGGAAGCGCCGGGGAGCTGTTTTTT.

DNA for the CDR3: TGTGCCAGCAGAGGAGGGCAAAGTCAGCCCCAGCATTTT. The encoded protein is CASRGGQSQPQHF. The genes are TRBV12-3 or TRBV12-4 and TRBJ1-5, with D unclear. Trimming took off 6 bases at V and 6 bases at J, with 12 bases between the two ends. The CDR3 extends over 13 amino acids.

The V gene is TRBV5-1, the J gene TRBJ2-1, with TRBD2 matching over 9 bases. This CDR3 contains 15 residues. V gave up 5 bases and J gave up 7 bases; unmatched junction bases: 10. Germline V CDR1 and CDR2: SGHRS, YFSETQ. DNA for the CDR3: TGCGCCAGCAGAGCGGGACTAGCAGTAAGTAATGAGCAGTTCTTC. Its protein product is CASRAGLAVSNEQFF.